This TCR beta chain was found in a study of T cell responses to AZD1222 COVID-19 vaccine. TCRdb's table, derived via immunoSEQ multiplex PCR, lists solely in-frame clones and lacks some. This table holds under 150,000 clones, approximately 92% found once. This clonotype was sampled from an adult in good health. Sequenced here: peripheral blood, sampled on day 0 of AZD1222 vaccination.

CDR3 amino acids: CASSLAGGFMNTEAFF. DNA of the CDR3: TGTGCCAGCAGCTTGGCAGGGGGGTTTATGAACACTGAAGCTTTCTTT. The V call is TRBV5-4, the J call TRBJ1-1; TRBD1 matches at 7 bases. This CDR3 contains 16 residues. From germline, CDR1 is SGHNT and CDR2 YYREEE (reference sequence). V lost 0 bases to trimming and J lost 0 bases; unmatched junction nucleotides: 5.